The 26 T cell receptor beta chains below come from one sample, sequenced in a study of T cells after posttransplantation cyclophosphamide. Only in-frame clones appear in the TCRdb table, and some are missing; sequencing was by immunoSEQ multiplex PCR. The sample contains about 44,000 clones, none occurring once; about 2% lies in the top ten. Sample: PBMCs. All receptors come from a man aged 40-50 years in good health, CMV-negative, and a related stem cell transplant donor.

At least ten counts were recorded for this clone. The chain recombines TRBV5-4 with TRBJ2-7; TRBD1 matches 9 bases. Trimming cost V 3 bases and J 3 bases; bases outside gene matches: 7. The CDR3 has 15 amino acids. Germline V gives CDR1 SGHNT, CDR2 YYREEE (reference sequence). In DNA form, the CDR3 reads TGTGCCAGCAGCTCGGGACAGGGATTTTTCTACGAGCAGTACGTC. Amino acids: CASSSGQGFFYEQYV.

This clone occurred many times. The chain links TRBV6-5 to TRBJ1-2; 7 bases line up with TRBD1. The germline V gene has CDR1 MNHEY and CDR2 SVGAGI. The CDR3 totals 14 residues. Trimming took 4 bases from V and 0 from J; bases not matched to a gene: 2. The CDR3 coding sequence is TGTGCCAGCAGTTGGGGACAGACTAACTATGGCTACACCTTC. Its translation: CASSWGQTNYGYTF.

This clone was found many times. The DNA of the CDR3 is TGTGCCAGCAGCACGACTGGCGGGAGTAGGGCCGATACGCAGTATTTT. Encoded protein: CASSTTGGSRADTQYF. V gene TRBV7-3 combines with J gene TRBJ2-3; the match to TRBD2 covers 7 bases. Germline-derived CDR1 and CDR2 are SGHTA and FQGTGA. The junction had 14 bases not matched to a gene; V was cut back by 5 bases and J by 6 bases. This CDR3 is 16 amino acids long.

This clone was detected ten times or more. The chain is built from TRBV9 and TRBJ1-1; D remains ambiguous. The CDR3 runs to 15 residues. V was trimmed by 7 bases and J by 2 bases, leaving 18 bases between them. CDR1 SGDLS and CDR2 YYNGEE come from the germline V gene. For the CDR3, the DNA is TGTGCCAGCGCCCGAGGGAGGGCTCTAAACACTGAAGCTTTCTTT. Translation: CASARGRALNTEAFF.

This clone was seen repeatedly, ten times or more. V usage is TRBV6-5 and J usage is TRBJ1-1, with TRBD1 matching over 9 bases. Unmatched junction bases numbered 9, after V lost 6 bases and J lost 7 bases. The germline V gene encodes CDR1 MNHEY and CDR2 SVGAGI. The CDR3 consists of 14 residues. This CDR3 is CASSRGTGHYEAFF. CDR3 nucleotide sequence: TGTGCCAGCAGCCGGGGGACAGGGCATTATGAAGCTTTCTTT.

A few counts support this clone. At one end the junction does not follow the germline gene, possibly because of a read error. The CDR3 spells CASSYRTGSGNTMYF. The DNA for the CDR3 is TGTGCCAGCAGTTACAGGACAGGGTCTGGAAACACCATGTATTTT. The V and J genes are TRBV6-5 and TRBJ1-3; TRBD1 aligns across 8 bases. CDR1 and CDR2 from the germline V gene are MNHEY and SVGAGI. This CDR3 comprises 15 residues.

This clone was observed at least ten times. The CDR3 coding sequence is TGTGCCAGCAGAGCTAGCGGGGGCGAGACCCAGTACTTC. Translated, it gives CASRASGGETQYF. The chain couples TRBV7-6 to TRBJ2-5, with 10 positions matching TRBD2. CDR1 is SGHVS and CDR2 is FNYEAQ in the germline V gene. Germline trimming cut 6 bases from V and 5 bases from J; bases unmatched to any gene: 3. This CDR3 is 13 amino acids long.

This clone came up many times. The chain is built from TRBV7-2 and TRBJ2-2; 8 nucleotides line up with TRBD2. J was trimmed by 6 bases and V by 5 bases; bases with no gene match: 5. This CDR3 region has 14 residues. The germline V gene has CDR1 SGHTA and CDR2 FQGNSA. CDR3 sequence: CASSPWTSSGELFF. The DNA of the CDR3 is TGTGCCAGCAGCCCTTGGACTAGCTCCGGGGAGCTGTTTTTT.

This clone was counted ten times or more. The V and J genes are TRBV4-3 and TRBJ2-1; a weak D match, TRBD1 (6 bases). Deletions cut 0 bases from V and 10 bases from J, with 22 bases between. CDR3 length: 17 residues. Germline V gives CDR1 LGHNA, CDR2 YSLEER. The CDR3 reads CASSQEIGLLGAMEQFF. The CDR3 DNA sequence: TGCGCCAGCAGCCAAGAAATTGGTCTACTGGGGGCAATGGAGCAGTTCTTC.

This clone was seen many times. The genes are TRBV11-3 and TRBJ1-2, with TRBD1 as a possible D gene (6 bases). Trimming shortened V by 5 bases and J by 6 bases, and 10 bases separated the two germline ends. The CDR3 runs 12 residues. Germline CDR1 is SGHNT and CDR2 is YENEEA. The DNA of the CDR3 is TGTGCCAGCAGCACACAGGGCGATGGCTACACCTTC. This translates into CASSTQGDGYTF. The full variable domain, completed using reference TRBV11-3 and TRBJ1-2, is EAGVVQSPRYKIIEKKQPVAFWCNPISGHNTLYWYLQNLGQGPELLIRYENEEAVDDSQLPKDRFSAERLKGVDSTLKIQPAELGDSAVYLCASSTQGDGYTFGSGTRLTVV.

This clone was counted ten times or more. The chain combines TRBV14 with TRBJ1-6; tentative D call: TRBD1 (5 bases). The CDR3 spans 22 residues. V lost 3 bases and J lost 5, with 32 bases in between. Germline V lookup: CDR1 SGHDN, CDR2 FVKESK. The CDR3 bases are TGTGCCAGCAGCCAGGTACGCGGGGCCTGGAGGCCTACCGAAACCCATAATTCACCCCTCCACTTT. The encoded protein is CASSQVRGAWRPTETHNSPLHF.

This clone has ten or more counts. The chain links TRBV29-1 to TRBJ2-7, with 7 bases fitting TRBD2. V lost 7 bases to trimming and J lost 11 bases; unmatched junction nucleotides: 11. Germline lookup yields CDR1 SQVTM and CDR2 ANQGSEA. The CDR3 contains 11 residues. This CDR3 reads CSARGEGAKYF. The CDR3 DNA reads TGCAGCGCCCGAGGGGAGGGAGCGAAGTACTTC.

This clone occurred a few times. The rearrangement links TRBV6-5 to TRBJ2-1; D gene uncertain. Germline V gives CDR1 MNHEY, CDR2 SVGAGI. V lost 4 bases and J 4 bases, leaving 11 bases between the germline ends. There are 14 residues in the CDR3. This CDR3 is CASSLSPLYNEQFF. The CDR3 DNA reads TGTGCCAGCAGTTTGTCCCCCCTATACAATGAGCAGTTCTTC.

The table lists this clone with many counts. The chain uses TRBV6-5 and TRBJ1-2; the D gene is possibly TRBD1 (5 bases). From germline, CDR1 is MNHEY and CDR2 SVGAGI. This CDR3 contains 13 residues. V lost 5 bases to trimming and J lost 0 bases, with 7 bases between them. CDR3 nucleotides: TGTGCCAGCAGTGTGACAGCTAACTATGGCTACACCTTC. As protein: CASSVTANYGYTF.

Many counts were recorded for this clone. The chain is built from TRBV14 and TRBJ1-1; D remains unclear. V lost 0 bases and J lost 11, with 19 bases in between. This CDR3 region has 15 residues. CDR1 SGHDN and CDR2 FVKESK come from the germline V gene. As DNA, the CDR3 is TGTGCCAGCAGCCAAGATTTGAGGGCTCCACTTGAGGCTTTCTTT. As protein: CASSQDLRAPLEAFF.

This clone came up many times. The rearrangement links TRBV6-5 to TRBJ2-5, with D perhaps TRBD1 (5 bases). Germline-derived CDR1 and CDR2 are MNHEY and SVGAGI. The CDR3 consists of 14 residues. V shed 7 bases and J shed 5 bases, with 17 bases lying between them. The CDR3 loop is CASNHVAGSETQYF. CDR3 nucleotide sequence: TGTGCCAGCAATCACGTCGCAGGGTCGGAGACCCAGTACTTC.

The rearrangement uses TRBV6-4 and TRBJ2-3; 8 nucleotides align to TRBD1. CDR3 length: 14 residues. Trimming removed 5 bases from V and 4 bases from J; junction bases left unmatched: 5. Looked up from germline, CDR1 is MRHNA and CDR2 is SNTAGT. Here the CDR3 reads CASSSGGASDTQYF. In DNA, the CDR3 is TGTGCCAGCAGTTCAGGGGGCGCCTCAGATACGCAGTATTTT.

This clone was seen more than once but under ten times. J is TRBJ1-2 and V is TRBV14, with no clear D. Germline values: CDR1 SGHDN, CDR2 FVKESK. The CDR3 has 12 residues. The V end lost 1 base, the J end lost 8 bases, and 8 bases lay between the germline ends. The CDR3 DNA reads TGTGCCAGCAGCCAAGGAGGGTACGGCTACACCTTC. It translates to CASSQGGYGYTF.

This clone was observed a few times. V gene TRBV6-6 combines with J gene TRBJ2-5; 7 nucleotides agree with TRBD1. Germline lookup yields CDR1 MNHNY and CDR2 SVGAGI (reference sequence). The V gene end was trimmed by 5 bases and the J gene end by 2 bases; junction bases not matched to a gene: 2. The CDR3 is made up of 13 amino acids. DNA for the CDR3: TGTGCCAGCAGTCCGGACAGGCAAGAGACCCAGTACTTC. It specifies CASSPDRQETQYF.

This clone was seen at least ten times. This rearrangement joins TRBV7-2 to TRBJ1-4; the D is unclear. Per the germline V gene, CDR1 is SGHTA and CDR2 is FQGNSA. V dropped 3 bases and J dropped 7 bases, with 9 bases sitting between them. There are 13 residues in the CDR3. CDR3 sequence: CASSLRMGEKLFF. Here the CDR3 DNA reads TGTGCCAGCAGCTTGAGGATGGGTGAAAAACTGTTTTTT.

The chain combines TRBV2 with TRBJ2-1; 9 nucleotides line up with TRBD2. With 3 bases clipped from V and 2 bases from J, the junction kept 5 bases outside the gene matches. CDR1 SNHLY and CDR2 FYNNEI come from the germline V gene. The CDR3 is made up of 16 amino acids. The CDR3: CASSDGAGGTYNEQFF. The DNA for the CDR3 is TGTGCCAGCAGTGACGGAGCGGGGGGCACCTACAATGAGCAGTTCTTC.

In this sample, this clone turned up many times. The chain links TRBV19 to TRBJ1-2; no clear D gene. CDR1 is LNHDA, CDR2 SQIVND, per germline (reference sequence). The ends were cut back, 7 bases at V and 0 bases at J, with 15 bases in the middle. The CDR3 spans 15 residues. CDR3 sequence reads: CASTPGVLANYGYTF. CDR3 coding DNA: TGTGCCAGTACCCCCGGGGTGCTAGCTAACTATGGCTACACCTTC.

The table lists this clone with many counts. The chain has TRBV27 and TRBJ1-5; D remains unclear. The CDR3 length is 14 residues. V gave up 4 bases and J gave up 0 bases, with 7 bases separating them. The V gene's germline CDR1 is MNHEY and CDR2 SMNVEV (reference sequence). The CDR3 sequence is CASSSFNSNQPQHF. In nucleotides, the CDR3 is TGTGCCAGCAGTTCCTTTAATAGCAATCAGCCCCAGCATTTT.

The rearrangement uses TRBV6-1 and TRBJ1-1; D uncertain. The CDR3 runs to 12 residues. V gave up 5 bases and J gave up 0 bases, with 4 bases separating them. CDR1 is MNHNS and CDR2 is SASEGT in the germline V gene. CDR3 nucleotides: TGTGCCAGCAGTACAGTGAACACTGAAGCTTTCTTT. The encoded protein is CASSTVNTEAFF.

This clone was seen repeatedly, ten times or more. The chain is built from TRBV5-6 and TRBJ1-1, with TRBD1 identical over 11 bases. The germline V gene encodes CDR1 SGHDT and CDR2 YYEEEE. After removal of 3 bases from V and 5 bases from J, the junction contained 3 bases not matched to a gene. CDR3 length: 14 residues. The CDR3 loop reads CASSWDRGWTEAFF. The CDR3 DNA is TGTGCCAGCAGCTGGGACAGGGGGTGGACTGAAGCTTTCTTT.

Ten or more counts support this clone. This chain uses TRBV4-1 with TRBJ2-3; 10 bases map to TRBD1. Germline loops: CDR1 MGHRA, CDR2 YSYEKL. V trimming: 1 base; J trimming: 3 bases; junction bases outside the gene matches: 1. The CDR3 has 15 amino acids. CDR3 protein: CASSQADRGTDTQYF. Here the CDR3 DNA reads TGCGCCAGCAGCCAAGCGGACAGGGGGACAGATACGCAGTATTTT.